This TCR beta chain came from a study of T-cell reconstitution after alpha-beta-depleted transplantation in children (TCRdb year 2016). Study-wide context: Using TCR repertoire profiling, the study quantitatively followed how T-cell immune reconstitution unfolded in children after TCRalphabeta/CD19-depleted allogeneic hematopoietic cell transplantation.

Compared with germline, V lacks 8 bases and J lacks 0 bases; bases without a gene match: 4. Its CDR3 holds 14 amino acids, cysteine through phenylalanine. Of the read, only the CDR3 DNA is kept; its 42 bases are in frame from base 1. Sequences LNHDA (CDR1) and SQIVND (CDR2) are obtained from the germline V gene (reference sequence). Libraries were constructed by PCR. Data came from an Illumina HiSeq 2500. TCR libraries were prepared with molecular barcoding, using unique molecular identifiers to normalize TCRbeta repertoire quantification. The raw public reads went through TCRdb reprocessing: fastp at Q25, MiXCR clone calling, in-frame beta chains kept. CDR3 protein duplicates are merged, each entry listing the most common genes and DNA. The sample data list more than 450,000 distinct CDR3 sequences, and about 16% of these were observed just once. The top ten clonotypes cover 2.5% to 3.5% of the sample.

A word on this clonotype: No antigen is known for it. No much larger clone is present one base from it, and per-base qualities are unavailable.

This sequence originates from a human donor who donated a stem cell graft to a child with acute lymphoblastic leukemia. The chain is assembled from TRBV19 and TRBJ2-3; TRBD1 fits 8 bases in the junction. The sample here was PBMCs from the stem cell graft donor, taken from the stem cell graft. The nucleotides read TGTGCCAGTGCAGGACAGGGAAGCACAGATACGCAGTATTTT. The resulting protein is CASAGQGSTDTQYF.